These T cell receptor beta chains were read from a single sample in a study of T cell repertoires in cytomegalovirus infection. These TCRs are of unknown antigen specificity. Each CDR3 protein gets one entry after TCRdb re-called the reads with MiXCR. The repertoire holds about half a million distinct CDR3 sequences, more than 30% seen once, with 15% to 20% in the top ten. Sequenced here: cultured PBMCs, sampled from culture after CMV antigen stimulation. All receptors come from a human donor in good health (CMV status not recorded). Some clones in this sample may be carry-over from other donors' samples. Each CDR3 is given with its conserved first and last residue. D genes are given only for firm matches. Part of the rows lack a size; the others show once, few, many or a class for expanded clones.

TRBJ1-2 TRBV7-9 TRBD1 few TGTGCCAGCAGCCCCGCAGGGGGCTATGGCTACACCTTC CASSPAGGYGYTF
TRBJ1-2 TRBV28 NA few TGTGCCAGCTCCCCCGGGGGCATATATGGCTACACCTTC CASSPGGIYGYTF
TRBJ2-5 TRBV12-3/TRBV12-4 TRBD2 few TGTGCCAGCAGTCGTAGCGGGCGAGAGACCCAGTACTTC CASSRSGRETQYF
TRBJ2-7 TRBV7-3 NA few TGTGCCAGCAGCGAAACGGGGGCAAGCTACGAGCAGTACTTC CASSETGASYEQYF
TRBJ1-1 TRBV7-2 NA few TGTGCCAGCAGCTTCCCGGGGGAGAACACTGAAGCTTTCTTT CASSFPGENTEAFF
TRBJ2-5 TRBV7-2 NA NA TGTGCCAGCAGCTTTTCACCGAGACCGCCCCAAGAGACCCAGTACTTC CASSFSPRPPQETQYF
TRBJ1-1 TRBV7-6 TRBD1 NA TGTGCCAGCAGCCAACTACAGGGGGCGGGTCCTGAAGCTTTCTTT CASSQLQGAGPEAFF
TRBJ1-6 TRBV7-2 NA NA TGTGCCAGCAGCTTAGATGGCCGGACTAATTCACCCCTCCACTTT CASSLDGRTNSPLHF
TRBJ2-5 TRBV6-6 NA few TGTGCCAGCAGGAACAGGGGACTGGAAGAGACCCAGTACTTC CASRNRGLEETQYF
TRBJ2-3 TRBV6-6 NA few TGTGCCAGCAGCCCTTTCCCAGATACGCAGTATTTT CASSPFPDTQYF
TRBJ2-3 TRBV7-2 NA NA TGTGCCAGCAGCTTAATGATAGGGAGCACAGATACGCAGTATTTT CASSLMIGSTDTQYF
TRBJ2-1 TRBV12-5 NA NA TGTGCTAGTGGTTTAATCCTCTCCAATGAGCAGTTCTTC CASGLILSNEQFF
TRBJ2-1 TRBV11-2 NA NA TGTGCCAGCAAAACTAGTTCCTACAATGAGCAGTTCTTC CASKTSSYNEQFF
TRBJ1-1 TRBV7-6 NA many TGTGCCAGCAGCCGACGGGGGCGCGGGGTGGACACTGAAGCTTTCTTT CASSRRGRGVDTEAFF
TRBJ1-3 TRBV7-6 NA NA TGTGCCAGCAGCTTAGGACTCCCGAGCTCTGGAAACACCATATATTTT CASSLGLPSSGNTIYF
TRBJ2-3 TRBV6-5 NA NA TGTGCCAGCAGTTACGACACCGCCGGCACAGATACGCAGTATTTT CASSYDTAGTDTQYF
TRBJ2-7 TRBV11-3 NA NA TGTGCCAGCAGGGCCGATGAAGGCGAGCAGTACTTC CASRADEGEQYF